This TCR beta chain was observed in a study of T cells in Graves' hyperthyroidism and ophthalmopathy. Study-level findings and limits: The model predicted ophthalmopathy a median roughly 6.5 months before onset. Through a model of 13 V-J features, ophthalmopathy was separated from stable hyperthyroidism.

The CDR3 spans 17 residues. The V and J ends lost 5 bases and 5 bases respectively, with 24 bases between them. Template material for amplifying TCR beta CDR3 regions consisted of RNA transcripts. The TCR CDR3 first-round RT-PCR relied on the HTBI primer set. TCRdb redid the calling of the multiplex PCR reads with MiXCR, one entry per CDR3 protein. The table has almost 600,000 distinct CDR3 sequences, 46% seen once. Patients were aged 18 to 65, had disease duration under 2 months, and had newly diagnosed hyperthyroidism. Uncontrolled infection, other autoimmune disease, pregnancy or lactation excluded patients. This clonotype was observed many times. No antigen is known for it.

The rearrangement uses TRBV12-3 or TRBV12-4 and TRBJ2-5; the D gene could be TRBD1 or TRBD2 (5 bases each). The sequence was obtained from a woman aged 18-30 years with Graves' hyperthyroidism. The sequenced material came from peripheral blood or thyroid tissue (not recorded which). CDR3 DNA sequence: TGTGCCAGCAGTCGGTTCGGTAGCACCTGGGGCGGGGAGACCCAGTACTTC. This codes for CASSRFGSTWGGETQYF.